This TCR beta chain originates from a study of vaccination and CD4 T cells after COVID-19. Turning to the study itself: Researchers treated cells with overlapping spike peptides taken from SARS-CoV-2, HCoV-NL63, HCoV-OC43 and HCoV-229E.

Stated treatment: 10-day PBMC culture with coronavirus spike peptide pools or control peptides (ViraFEST assay). Each well held over 1.5 million PBMCs in IL-2 (roughly 10 IU/ml) medium with around 9.4 ug/ml peptide pools. This clonotype occurred a few times. Its antigen is not known. The CDR3 has 14 amino acids. V was pared by 4 bases and J by 4 bases, with 13 bases between. The Oncomine TCR Beta short-read assay generated sequence data from the DNA of cultured CD4+ T cells. TCRdb re-called the PCR reads through MiXCR, storing one row per CDR3 protein. The top ten clones hold around 6.6% of a sample with around 20,000 distinct CDR3 sequences, roughly 42% of them seen once.

This chain connects TRBV12-3 or TRBV12-4 to TRBJ2-5, with D perhaps being TRBD1 or TRBD2 (5 bases each). The receptor's source is a human donor who had recovered from COVID-19. Sequences were derived from CD4+ T cells from blood, cultured in vitro, sampled before SARS-CoV-2 vaccination. The CDR3 protein is CASSSRGRGETQYF. The CDR3 region has the DNA TGTGCCAGCAGTTCGAGGGGACGGGGAGAGACCCAGTACTTC.